This record covers a single T cell receptor (beta chain). The data originate from a study of T cell responses to AZD1222 COVID-19 vaccine. Trimming took off 1 base at V and 8 bases at J, with 8 bases between the two ends. CDR1 is SEHNR and CDR2 is FQNEAQ in the germline V gene (reference sequence). The length of the CDR3 is 13 residues. The data were produced by immunoSEQ multiplex PCR, yet TCRdb's version contains in-frame clones alone and is incomplete. The repertoire holds 95,000 to 150,000 clones, around 91% seen once, with around 3.1% in the top ten. The receptor was isolated from an adult in good health. The sample consisted of peripheral blood, taken on day 0 of AZD1222 vaccination. This chain connects TRBV7-9 to TRBJ1-4; the D is unclear. The CDR3 DNA reads TGTGCCAGCAGCTTAGGAAGGACCGAAAAACTGTTTTTT. Amino acids: CASSLGRTEKLFF.